The 5 T cell receptor beta chains below were found in one sample sequenced in a study of CD8 T cells in ankylosing spondylitis. TCRdb called the 5' RACE reads again in MiXCR, with one record for every CDR3 protein. The table has 230,000 or so distinct CDR3 sequences, 18% seen once; the top ten hold roughly 34%. Sequencing was performed on blood, either unsorted or a sorted T cell fraction (not recorded which). These receptors were collected from a male donor with ankylosing spondylitis or in good health (not recorded which).

This clonotype was seen ten or more times. The chain uses TRBV6-2 or TRBV6-3 and TRBJ2-7; perhaps TRBD2 as D (5 bases). Germline V gene data show CDR1 as MNHEY and CDR2 as SVGEGT. This CDR3 has 15 amino acids. V shed 5 bases and J shed 5 bases, with 19 bases lying between them. This chain's CDR3 is CASSQSDSAGHEQYF. The CDR3 bases are TGTGCCAGCAGTCAATCGGACTCCGCAGGCCACGAGCAGTACTTC.

The sample holds one count of this clonotype. The chain uses TRBV4-2 and TRBJ1-2; D not certain. The CDR3 totals 14 residues. The germline CDR1 and CDR2 sequences are LGHNA and YNFKEQ. Trimming left V 0 bases short and J 2 bases short, with 7 bases between. The CDR3 sequence is CASSQEGDNYGYTF. The CDR3 region has the DNA TGTGCCAGCAGCCAAGAAGGAGACAACTATGGCTACACCTTC.

The chain recombines TRBV6-2 or TRBV6-3 with TRBJ2-1, with TRBD2 matching over 7 bases. The germline CDR1 and CDR2 sequences are MNHEY and SVGEGT. CDR3 length: 15 residues. Germline trimming cut 8 bases from V and 0 bases from J; bases unmatched to any gene: 7. Here the CDR3 reads CASQAGGSSYNEQFF. Written as DNA, the CDR3 is TGTGCCAGCCAAGCCGGCGGGAGCTCCTACAATGAGCAGTTCTTC.

The chain links TRBV12-3 or TRBV12-4 to TRBJ1-1; weak D call: TRBD1 (5 bases). CDR3 length equals 12 residues. Trimming removed 5 bases from V and 10 bases from J, with 14 bases in between. The CDR3 here is CASSPGTAGAFF. In DNA form, the CDR3 reads TGTGCCAGCAGTCCGGGGACTGCCGGAGCTTTCTTT.

The chain carries TRBV7-6 and TRBJ2-7, with D unresolved. Per the germline V gene, CDR1 is SGHVS and CDR2 is FNYEAQ. V was shortened by 6 bases and J by 3 bases, with 15 bases between the two germline ends. The length of the CDR3 is 14 residues. The CDR3 coding sequence is TGTGCCAGCAGGCTTCTCTGGAGCTACTACGAGCAGTACTTC. This codes for CASRLLWSYYEQYF.